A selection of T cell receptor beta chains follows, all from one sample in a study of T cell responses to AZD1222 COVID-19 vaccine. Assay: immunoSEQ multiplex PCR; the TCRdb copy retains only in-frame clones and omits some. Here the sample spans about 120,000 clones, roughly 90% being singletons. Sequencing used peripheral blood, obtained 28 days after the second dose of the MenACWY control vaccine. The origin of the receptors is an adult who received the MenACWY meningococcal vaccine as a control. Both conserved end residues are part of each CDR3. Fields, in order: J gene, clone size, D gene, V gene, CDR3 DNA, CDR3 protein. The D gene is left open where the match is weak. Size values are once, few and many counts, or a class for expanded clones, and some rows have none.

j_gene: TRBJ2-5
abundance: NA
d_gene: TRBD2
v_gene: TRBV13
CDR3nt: TGTGCCAGCAGCCCCTCCGTTCTAGCGGGAGAGACCCAGTACTTC
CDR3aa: CASSPSVLAGETQYF

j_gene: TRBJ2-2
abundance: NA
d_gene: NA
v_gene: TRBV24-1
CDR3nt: TGTGCCACCAGCAAGCCCAGGGGAGGGGAGCTGTTTTTT
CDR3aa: CATSKPRGGELFF

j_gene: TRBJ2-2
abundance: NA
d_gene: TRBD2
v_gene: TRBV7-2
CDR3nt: TGTGCCAGCAGCTTTACGGGAGGGGTCGCCGGGGAGCTGTTTTTT
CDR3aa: CASSFTGGVAGELFF

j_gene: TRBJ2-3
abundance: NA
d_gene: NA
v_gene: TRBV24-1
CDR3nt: TGTGCCACCAGTGCTCTAGTCGGGCCAGATACGCAGTATTTT
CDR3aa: CATSALVGPDTQYF

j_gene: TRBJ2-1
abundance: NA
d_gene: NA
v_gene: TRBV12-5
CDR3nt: TGTGCTAGTGGTTTGGTAAATGCGCATGAGCAGTTCTTC
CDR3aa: CASGLVNAHEQFF

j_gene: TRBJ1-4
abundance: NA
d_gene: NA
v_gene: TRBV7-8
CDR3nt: TGTGCCAGCAGCTTCTCGGACGGAATTAATGAAAAACTGTTTTTT
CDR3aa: CASSFSDGINEKLFF

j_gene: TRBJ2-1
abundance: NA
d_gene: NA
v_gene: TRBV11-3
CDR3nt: TGTGCCAGCAGCCCCACCTCCCTAGCGAACAATGAGCAGTTCTTC
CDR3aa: CASSPTSLANNEQFF

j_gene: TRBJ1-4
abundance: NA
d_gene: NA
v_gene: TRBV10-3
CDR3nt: TGTGCCACAGGTATAGGAGGGGAAAAACTGTTTTTT
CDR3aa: CATGIGGEKLFF

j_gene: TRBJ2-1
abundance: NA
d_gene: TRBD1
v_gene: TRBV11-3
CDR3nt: TGTGCCAGCAGCTTAACGGGACAGTACAATGAGCAGTTCTTC
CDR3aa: CASSLTGQYNEQFF

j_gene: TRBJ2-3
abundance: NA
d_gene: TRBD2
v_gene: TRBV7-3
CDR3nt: TGTGCCAGCAGCTTACAAGCGGGAGGTGGAGATACGCAGTATTTT
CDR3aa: CASSLQAGGGDTQYF

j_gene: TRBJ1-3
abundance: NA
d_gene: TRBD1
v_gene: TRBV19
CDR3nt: TGTGCCAGTAGCGGGCAGGGGGCCACCGGGACCTCTGGAAACACCATATATTTT
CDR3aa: CASSGQGATGTSGNTIYF

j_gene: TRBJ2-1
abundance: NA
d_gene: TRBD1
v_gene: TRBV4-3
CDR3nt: TGCGCCAGCAGCCTAGGACAGGGGACCTACAATGAGCAGTTCTTC
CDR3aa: CASSLGQGTYNEQFF

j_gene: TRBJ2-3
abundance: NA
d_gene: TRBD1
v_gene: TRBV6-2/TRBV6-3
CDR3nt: TGTGCCAGCAGTCGACAGGGGGGTCGGGATACGCAGTATTTT
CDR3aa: CASSRQGGRDTQYF

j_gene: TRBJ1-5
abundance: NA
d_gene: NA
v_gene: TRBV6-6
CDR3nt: TGTGCCAGCAGTTACGACAATAGCAATCAGCCCCAGCATTTT
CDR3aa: CASSYDNSNQPQHF

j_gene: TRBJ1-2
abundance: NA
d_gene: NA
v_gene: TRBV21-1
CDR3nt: TGTGCCAGCAGGTGGTCGGGTCCAGGAGTGGATGGCTACACCTTC
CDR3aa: CASRWSGPGVDGYTF

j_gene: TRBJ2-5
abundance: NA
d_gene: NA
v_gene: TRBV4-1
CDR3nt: TGCGCCAGCGGAGATTTGACAGGAAGGCGGGAGACCCAGTACTTC
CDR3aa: CASGDLTGRRETQYF

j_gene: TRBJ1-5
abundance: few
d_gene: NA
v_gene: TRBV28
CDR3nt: TGTGCCAGCAGAGAAGGGGCTTTCTATCAGCCCCAGCATTTT
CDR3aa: CASREGAFYQPQHF

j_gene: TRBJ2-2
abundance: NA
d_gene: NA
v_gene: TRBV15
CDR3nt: TGTGCCACCAGCAGGACGGTAACGAACACCGGGGAGCTGTTTTTT
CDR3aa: CATSRTVTNTGELFF

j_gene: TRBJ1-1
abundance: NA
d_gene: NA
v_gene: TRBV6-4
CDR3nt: TGTGCCAGCAGTGCAAACGAGATGAACACTGAAGCTTTCTTT
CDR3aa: CASSANEMNTEAFF

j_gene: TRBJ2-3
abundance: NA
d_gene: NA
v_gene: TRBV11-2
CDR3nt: TGTGCCAGCAGGTTAGGGGGGAACCCCCGAACAGATACGCAGTATTTT
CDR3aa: CASRLGGNPRTDTQYF

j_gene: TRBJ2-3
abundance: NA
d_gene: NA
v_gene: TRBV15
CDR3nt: TGTGCCACCAGCAGAGATCAGGTACAGCTAGATACGCAGTATTTT
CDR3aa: CATSRDQVQLDTQYF

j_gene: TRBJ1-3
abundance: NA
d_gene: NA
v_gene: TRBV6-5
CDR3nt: TGTGCCAGCAGTCCGGGACGGCGAAACACCATATATTTT
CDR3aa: CASSPGRRNTIYF

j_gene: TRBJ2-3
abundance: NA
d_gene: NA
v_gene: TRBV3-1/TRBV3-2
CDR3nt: TGTGCCAGCAGCCAAGATTCGCCTAGCTGGACAGATACGCAGTATTTT
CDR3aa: CASSQDSPSWTDTQYF

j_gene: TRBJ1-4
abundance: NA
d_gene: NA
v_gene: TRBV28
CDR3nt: TGTGCCAGCAGTTTAAGCGCAGGGAGCAATGAAAAACTGTTTTTT
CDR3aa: CASSLSAGSNEKLFF

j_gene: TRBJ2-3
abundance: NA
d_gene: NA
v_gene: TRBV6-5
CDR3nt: TGTGCCAGCAGCGCCCAATTAGATACGCAGTATTTT
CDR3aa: CASSAQLDTQYF

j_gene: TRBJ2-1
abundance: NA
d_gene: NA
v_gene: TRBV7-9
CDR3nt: TGTGCCAGCAGCCGCGAGATAGGGCGAAGCTCCTACAATGAGCAGTTCTTC
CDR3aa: CASSREIGRSSYNEQFF

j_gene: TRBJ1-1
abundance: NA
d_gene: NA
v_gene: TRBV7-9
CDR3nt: TGTGCCAGCAGCTTTGCCGGGACTAGGAACACTGAAGCTTTCTTT
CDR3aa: CASSFAGTRNTEAFF

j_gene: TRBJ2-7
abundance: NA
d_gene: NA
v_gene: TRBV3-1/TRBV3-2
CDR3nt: TGTGCCAGCAGCCGAGGAGGGGAGCAGTACTTC
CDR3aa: CASSRGGEQYF

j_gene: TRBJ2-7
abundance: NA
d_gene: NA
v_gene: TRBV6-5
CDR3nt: TGTGCCAGCAGGGGGGAGACCTACGAGCAGTACTTC
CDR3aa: CASRGETYEQYF

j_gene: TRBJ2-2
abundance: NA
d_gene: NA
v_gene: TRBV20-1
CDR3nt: TGCAGTGCTAGTGGCACCGGGGAGCTGTTTTTT
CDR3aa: CSASGTGELFF

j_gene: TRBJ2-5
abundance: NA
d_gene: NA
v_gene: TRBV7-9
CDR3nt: TGTGCCAGCAGCTCAAATCAGGGTTCGATGGAGACCCAGTACTTC
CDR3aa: CASSSNQGSMETQYF

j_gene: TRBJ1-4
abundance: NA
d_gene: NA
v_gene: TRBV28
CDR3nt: TGTGCCAGCAGTTTAAGGGTGGCGGCCCCGTTTTTT
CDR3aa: CASSLRVAAPFF

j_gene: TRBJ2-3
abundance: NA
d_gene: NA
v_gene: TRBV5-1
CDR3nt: TGCGCCAGCAGCTTTAAGGGGACAAACGCCTACACAGATACGCAGTATTTT
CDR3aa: CASSFKGTNAYTDTQYF

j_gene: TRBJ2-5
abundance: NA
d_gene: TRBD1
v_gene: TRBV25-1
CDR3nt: TGTGCCAGCAGTGAGGGACAGGGATTTGAGACCCAGTACTTC
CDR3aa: CASSEGQGFETQYF

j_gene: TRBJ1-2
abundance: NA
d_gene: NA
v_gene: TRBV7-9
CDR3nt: TGTGCCAGCAGCTTAGTTAGCCAGTCGAATGGCTACACCTTC
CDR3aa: CASSLVSQSNGYTF

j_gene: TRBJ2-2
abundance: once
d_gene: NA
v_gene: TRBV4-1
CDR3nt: TGCGCCAGCAGCCCGAGCGAGGGCGAGAGGGAGCTGTTTTTT
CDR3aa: CASSPSEGERELFF

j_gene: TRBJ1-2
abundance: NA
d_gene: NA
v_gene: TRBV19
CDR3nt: TGTGCCAGTAGTATAGGGCAGGGCTATGGCTACACCTTC
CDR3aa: CASSIGQGYGYTF

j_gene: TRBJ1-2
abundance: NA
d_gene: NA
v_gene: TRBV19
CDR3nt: TGTGCCAGTAGTCCCCGGGCCTATGGCTACACCTTC
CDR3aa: CASSPRAYGYTF

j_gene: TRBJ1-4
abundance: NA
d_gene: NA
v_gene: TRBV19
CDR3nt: TGTGCCAGTAGTTACAGGGAGCCGTCAACTAATGAAAAACTGTTTTTT
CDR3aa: CASSYREPSTNEKLFF

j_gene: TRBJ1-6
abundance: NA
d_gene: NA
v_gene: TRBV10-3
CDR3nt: TGTGCCATCAGCGAAAATAATTCACCCCTCCACTTT
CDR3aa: CAISENNSPLHF

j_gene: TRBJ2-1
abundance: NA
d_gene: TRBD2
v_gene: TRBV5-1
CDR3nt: TGCGCCAGCAGCCAGACCTTTAGCGGGAGGACGAATGAGCAGTTCTTC
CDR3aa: CASSQTFSGRTNEQFF